This record looks at one TCR beta chain sequence and its context. Its antigen remains undetermined. No quality values exist for individual bases; no much larger clone is one base distant. Collaborating institutions collected whole blood in K2EDTA tubes following their own protocols. Collaborator samples were shipped for TCRbeta analysis as frozen whole blood, isolated PBMCs, or DNA extracted from either sample type. The sample is drawn from a study of blood T cell repertoires in COVID-19 (dated by TCRdb to the early 2020s). About the full investigation: The collaborator samples originated in the United States, Italy and Spain and spanned the acute and convalescent phases of COVID-19. HLA class I and class II types, where available, came from metadata supplied by the sample provider rather than from assay-based typing. Samples were obtained from the ongoing ImmuneRACE study (first 160 participants) and from 950 to 1,500 subjects provided by 6 global collaborators. The repertoires were made available in a free public database intended to serve as a resource for research on the immune response to SARS-CoV-2. The dataset comprised deeply sampled blood TCRbeta repertoires from subjects exposed to, actively infected with, or recovered from COVID-19. The prospective study material was composed of cDNA or gDNA derived from T cells, B-cell-depleted T cells, or PBMCs. A de-identified subject ID, COVID-19 status, age in years and sex were almost always included in the sample metadata.

Germline trimming amounts to 2 bases on V and 5 bases on J, with 7 as the count of junction bases outside the gene matches. The CDR3 runs 15 amino acids, cysteine and phenylalanine included. Only the CDR3 portion is preserved as DNA: 45 bases, with reading frame beginning at the first base. Looking up the germline V gene yields CDR1 MNHEY and CDR2 SVGEGT. TCRbeta CDR3 regions were amplified from genomic DNA by means of the immunoSEQ Assay, a bias-controlled multiplex PCR. In the original analysis: Nucleated cell counts per sample were estimated from amplification of reference gene primers within the assay. To quantify the absolute abundance of each unique TCRbeta CDR3 rearrangement, sequence reads were collapsed and filtered. For each sample, productive Simpson clonality was calculated as the square root of Simpson's diversity index over productive rearrangements. TCRdb stores this immuneACCESS table with in-frame sequences only. Part of the clones is absent; in the studies checked, under half of the shortfall reflects unresolved V genes, and no reason is known for the rest. V and J calls and clone size are copied from that table; D and trimming were computed from the DNA. For this sample the table gives 150,000 to 200,000 clones, of which around 86% were detected only once. Jointly, the top ten make up around 0.99% of the sample.

Summary of the overall study and its limitations: The amount of clinical and demographic metadata varied by source and participant and was provided uncurated.

Rearrangement joined TRBV6-2 or TRBV6-3 to TRBJ2-5; TRBD2 agrees with 8 junctional bases. The specimen sequenced was peripheral blood. The sequence was collected from a man in his late teens or twenties with acute or convalescent COVID-19. The CDR3 sequence is CASSYLGLVGETQYF. The bases read TGTGCCAGCAGTTACCTGGGACTAGTTGGGGAGACCCAGTACTTC.